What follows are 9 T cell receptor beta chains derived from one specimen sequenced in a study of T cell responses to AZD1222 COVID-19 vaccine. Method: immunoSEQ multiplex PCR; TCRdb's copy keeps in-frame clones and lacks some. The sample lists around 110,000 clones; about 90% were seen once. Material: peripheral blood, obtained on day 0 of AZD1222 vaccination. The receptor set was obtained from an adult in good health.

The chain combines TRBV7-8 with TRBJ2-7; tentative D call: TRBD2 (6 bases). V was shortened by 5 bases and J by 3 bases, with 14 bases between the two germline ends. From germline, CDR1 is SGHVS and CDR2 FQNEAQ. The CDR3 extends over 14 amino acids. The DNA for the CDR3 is TGTGCCAGCAGCCCCCGCCAGGGAGGCTACGAGCAGTACTTC. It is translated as CASSPRQGGYEQYF.

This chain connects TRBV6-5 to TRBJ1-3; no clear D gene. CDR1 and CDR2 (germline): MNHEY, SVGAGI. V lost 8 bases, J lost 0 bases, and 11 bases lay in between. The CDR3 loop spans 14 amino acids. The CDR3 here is CASLTDGSGNTIYF. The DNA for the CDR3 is TGTGCCAGCCTAACGGACGGCTCTGGAAACACCATATATTTT.

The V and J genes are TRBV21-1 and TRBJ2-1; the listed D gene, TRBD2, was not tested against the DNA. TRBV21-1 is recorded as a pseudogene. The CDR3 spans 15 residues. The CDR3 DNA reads TGTGCCAGCAACAGGAGGGGAGTTAAAATCAATGAGCAGTTCTTC. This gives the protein CASNRRGVKINEQFF.

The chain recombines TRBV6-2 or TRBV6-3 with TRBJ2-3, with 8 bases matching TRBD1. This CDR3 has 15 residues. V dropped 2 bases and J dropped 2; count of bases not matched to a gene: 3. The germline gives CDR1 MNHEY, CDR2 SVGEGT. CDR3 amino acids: CASSYGDRFTDTQYF. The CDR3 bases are TGTGCCAGCAGTTACGGGGACAGGTTCACAGATACGCAGTATTTT.

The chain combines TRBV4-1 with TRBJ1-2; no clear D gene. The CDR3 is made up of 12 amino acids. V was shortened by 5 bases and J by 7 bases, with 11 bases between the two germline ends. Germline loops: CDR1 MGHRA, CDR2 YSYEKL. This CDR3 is CASSRSGSGYTF. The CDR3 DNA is TGCGCCAGCAGCAGAAGCGGTTCTGGCTACACCTTC.

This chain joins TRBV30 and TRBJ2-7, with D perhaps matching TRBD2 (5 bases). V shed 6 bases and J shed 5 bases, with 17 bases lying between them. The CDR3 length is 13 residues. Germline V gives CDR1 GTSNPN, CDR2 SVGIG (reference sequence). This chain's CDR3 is CACLVGLMDEQYF. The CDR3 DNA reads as TGTGCCTGTCTCGTCGGACTCATGGACGAGCAGTACTTC.

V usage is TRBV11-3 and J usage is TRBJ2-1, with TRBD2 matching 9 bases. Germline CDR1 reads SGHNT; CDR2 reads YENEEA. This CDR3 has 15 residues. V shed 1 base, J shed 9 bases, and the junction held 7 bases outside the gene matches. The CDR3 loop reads CASSLGGTSRGEQFF. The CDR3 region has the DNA TGTGCCAGCAGCTTAGGGGGGACTAGCCGGGGTGAGCAGTTCTTC.

The CDR3 reads CASSSSGSNYEQYF. In nucleotides, the CDR3 is TGTGCCAGCAGTTCCTCCGGGAGTAATTACGAGCAGTACTTC. V and J are TRBV28 and TRBJ2-7, with D possibly being TRBD2 (6 bases). This CDR3 has 14 amino acids. Germline V lookup: CDR1 MDHEN, CDR2 SYDVKM. Trimming left V 4 bases short and J 4 bases short, with 14 bases between. Based on the CDR3 plus reference TRBV28 and TRBJ2-7, the full variable domain is DVKVTQSSRYLVKRTGEKVFLECVQDMDHENMFWYRQDPGLGLRLIYFSYDVKMKEKGDIPEGYSVSREKKERFSLILESASTNQTSMYLCASSSSGSNYEQYFGPGTRLTVT.

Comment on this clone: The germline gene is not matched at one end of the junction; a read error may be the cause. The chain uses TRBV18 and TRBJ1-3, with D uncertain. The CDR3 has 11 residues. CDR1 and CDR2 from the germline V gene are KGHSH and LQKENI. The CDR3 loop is CASSPLQAQHF. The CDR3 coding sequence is TGTGCCAGCTCACCACTCCAGGCCCAACATTTT.